Below, 30 T cell receptor beta chains from the same sample are listed, as sequenced in a study of T cells in Graves' hyperthyroidism and ophthalmopathy. RNA transcripts were the template for amplifying TCR beta CDR3 regions. HTBI primers were the set used in a first-round RT-PCR of the TCR CDR3. TCRdb recomputed calls from the multiplex PCR reads with MiXCR, one row per CDR3 protein. Of under 550,000 distinct CDR3 sequences listed, nearly 20% are singletons. The sequencing sample was made of blood. Receptors originate from a man aged 35-49 years with Graves' ophthalmopathy.

This clonotype was seen a few times. This rearrangement joins TRBV19 to TRBJ2-1; D gene uncertain. Trimming left V 3 bases short and J 1 base short, with 4 bases between. Germline V gene sequence: CDR1 LNHDA, CDR2 SQIVND (reference sequence). The CDR3 extends over 13 amino acids. The CDR3 region is CASSIQSYNEQFF. Written as DNA, the CDR3 is TGTGCCAGTAGTATTCAGTCCTACAATGAGCAGTTCTTC.

Concerning this clonotype itself: It is likely a read error, because the conserved phenylalanine at the end of the CDR3 is missing. This rearrangement joins TRBV12-3 or TRBV12-4 to TRBJ1-1; D ambiguous. Trimming took off 3 bases at V and 5 bases at J, with 10 bases between the two ends. The CDR3 extends over 13 amino acids. CDR3 protein: CASSLFPGTEAFL. The CDR3 DNA reads as TGTGCCAGCAGTTTGTTTCCCGGGACTGAAGCTTTCCTT.

This chain links TRBV28 with TRBJ2-3, with a weak D call TRBD1 (6 bases). The V gene's germline CDR1 is MDHEN and CDR2 SYDVKM. The CDR3 is 15 residues long. V was clipped by 3 bases and J by 3 bases, with 13 bases between them. The CDR3 region has the DNA TGTGCCAGCAGTTTTAGGGGGATCAGGACAGATACGCAGTATTTT. This gives the protein CASSFRGIRTDTQYF.

The chain recombines TRBV11-2 with TRBJ1-1; possible D gene TRBD1, 5 bases. The CDR3 consists of 16 residues. V was pared by 1 base and J by 1 base, with 13 bases between. The germline V gene encodes CDR1 SGHAT and CDR2 FQNNGV. CDR3 sequence (DNA): TGTGCCAGCAGCTTAGGGAGAGACAGACCGAACACTGAAGCTTTCTTT. Its protein product is CASSLGRDRPNTEAFF.

This clonotype occurred a few times. J is TRBJ2-2 and V is TRBV3-1; D not resolved. The CDR3 totals 15 residues. V lost 0 bases to trimming and J lost 1 base, with 6 bases between them. Germline V gives CDR1 LGHDT, CDR2 YNNKEL (reference sequence). The CDR3 spells CASSQDRVNTGELFF. DNA of the CDR3: TGTGCCAGCAGCCAAGATCGAGTGAACACCGGGGAGCTGTTTTTT.

The rearrangement uses TRBV30 and TRBJ2-7; TRBD1 agrees at 10 bases. With V trimmed by 2 bases and J by 6 bases, 7 bases remained unmatched. CDR1 GTSNPN and CDR2 SVGIG come from the germline V gene (reference sequence). The CDR3 sequence is 14 residues long. CDR3: CAWSPWDRGSEQYF. In DNA form, the CDR3 reads TGTGCCTGGAGTCCTTGGGACAGGGGATCCGAGCAGTACTTC.

In this sample, this clonotype turned up many times. V gene TRBV3-1 combines with J gene TRBJ2-1; D possibly corresponds to TRBD1 (6 bases). Germline assignment: CDR1 LGHDT and CDR2 YNNKEL (reference sequence). Trimming removed 4 bases from V and 0 bases from J, with 16 bases in between. This CDR3 has 17 amino acids. CDR3 in amino acids: CASSPKDRLASYNEQFF. DNA for the CDR3: TGTGCCAGCAGCCCAAAGGACAGATTGGCCTCCTACAATGAGCAGTTCTTC.

The table lists this clonotype with a few counts. This chain uses TRBV10-3 with TRBJ1-1; perhaps TRBD1 as D (5 bases). V lost 4 bases, J lost 1 base, and 10 bases lay in between. Germline V CDR1 and CDR2: ENHRY, SYGVKD. CDR3 length: 14 amino acids. The CDR3 sequence: CAISVEGTNTEAFF. In DNA form, the CDR3 reads TGTGCCATCAGTGTCGAGGGGACGAACACTGAAGCTTTCTTT.

This clonotype was found a few times. This chain uses TRBV7-2 with TRBJ2-5; D is possibly TRBD2 (5 bases). V shed 0 bases and J shed 4 bases, with 15 bases lying between them. The V gene's germline CDR1 is SGHTA and CDR2 FQGNSA. This CDR3 spans 16 amino acids. CDR3 sequence reads: CASSLAWSGKGETQYF. The CDR3 nucleotides read TGTGCCAGCAGCTTAGCATGGTCGGGAAAAGGAGAGACCCAGTACTTC.

This chain uses TRBV18 with TRBJ2-5; TRBD1 matches at 9 bases. The CDR3 totals 16 residues. With 8 bases clipped from V and 5 bases from J, the junction kept 15 bases outside the gene matches. Germline V gene sequence: CDR1 KGHSH, CDR2 LQKENI. CDR3 residues: CASSSSGQGRSETQYF. The CDR3 coding sequence is TGTGCCAGCAGTTCCTCAGGACAGGGGAGGTCGGAGACCCAGTACTTC.

This clonotype appeared a few times. The V and J genes are TRBV10-3 and TRBJ2-7, with a tentative D call TRBD2 (6 bases). The germline V gene encodes CDR1 ENHRY and CDR2 SYGVKD. V lost 6 bases and J lost 0, with 12 bases in between. This CDR3 contains 14 residues. The CDR3 nucleotides are TGTGCCATCAGGGGGGTGGAGGGCTCCTACGAGCAGTACTTC. This codes for CAIRGVEGSYEQYF.

The chain couples TRBV6-5 to TRBJ2-7; no clear D. The CDR3 runs to 14 residues. Per the germline V gene, CDR1 is MNHEY and CDR2 is SVGAGI. The V end lost 4 bases, the J end lost 0 bases, and 10 bases lay between the germline ends. The CDR3 sequence: CASSSVWNSYEQYF. CDR3 nucleotides: TGTGCCAGCAGTTCTGTCTGGAACTCCTACGAGCAGTACTTC.

This clonotype was counted a few times. The chain has TRBV4-1 and TRBJ2-1; D is uncertain. The CDR3 has 14 residues. Germline V gene data show CDR1 as MGHRA and CDR2 as YSYEKL. V was shortened by 4 bases and J by 5 bases, with 12 bases between the two germline ends. The CDR3 reads CASSPRPVNNEQFF. The DNA of the CDR3 is TGCGCCAGCAGCCCCAGGCCAGTCAACAATGAGCAGTTCTTC.

This clonotype was recorded a few times. The chain links TRBV2 to TRBJ2-1; TRBD1 agrees at 8 bases. The CDR3 loop spans 14 amino acids. Looked up from germline, CDR1 is SNHLY and CDR2 is FYNNEI. Unmatched junction bases numbered 5, after V lost 10 bases and J lost 0 bases. CDR3 amino acids: CATEGTGSYNEQFF. As DNA, the CDR3 is TGTGCCACCGAGGGGACAGGCTCCTACAATGAGCAGTTCTTC.

This clonotype has at least ten counts. J is TRBJ2-5 and V is TRBV11-2, with D perhaps matching TRBD1 (5 bases). V lost 2 bases to trimming and J lost 2 bases, with 15 bases between them. Germline assignment: CDR1 SGHAT and CDR2 FQNNGV. This CDR3 is built from 16 residues. CDR3 in DNA: TGTGCCAGCAGCTTAAGGGGCAGGCCCCTACAAGAGACCCAGTACTTC. Encoded protein: CASSLRGRPLQETQYF.

This clonotype was picked up a small number of times. The CDR3 DNA reads as TGTGCCAGCAGTTATATTATCGGACACCCTGGGGCAGCTTTCTTT. Protein sequence: CASSYIIGHPGAAFF. The V call is TRBV6-5, the J call TRBJ1-1; D is possibly TRBD1 (5 bases). This CDR3 is 15 amino acids long. V lost 3 bases and J lost 10, with 21 bases in between. Germline V lookup: CDR1 MNHEY, CDR2 SVGAGI.

V usage is TRBV28 and J usage is TRBJ2-7, with D possibly matching TRBD2 (6 bases). The length of the CDR3 is 15 residues. V shed 10 bases and J shed 0 bases, with 19 bases lying between them. The germline V gene encodes CDR1 MDHEN and CDR2 SYDVKM. CDR3 sequence (DNA): TGTGCCACCAGAAGGGGTTCCGGGAGCTCCTACGAGCAGTACTTC. It is translated as CATRRGSGSSYEQYF.

The chain links TRBV30 to TRBJ2-7, with no clear D. Trimming left V 2 bases short and J 1 base short, with 9 bases between. This CDR3 spans 13 amino acids. Germline CDR1 reads GTSNPN; CDR2 reads SVGIG (reference sequence). CDR3 loop: CAWSLGVSYEQYF. CDR3 nucleotides: TGTGCCTGGAGTTTGGGTGTTTCCTACGAGCAGTACTTC.

V usage is TRBV13 and J usage is TRBJ2-2; no firm D call. Germline lookup yields CDR1 PRHDT and CDR2 FYEKMQ (reference sequence). The CDR3 length is 14 residues. Trimming removed 6 bases at V and 4 bases at J, with 12 bases between. CDR3 amino acids: CASRYGSSTGELFF. CDR3 DNA: TGTGCCAGCAGATACGGCTCCTCCACCGGGGAGCTGTTTTTT.

The rearrangement joins TRBV14 to TRBJ1-1, with D tentatively TRBD1 (5 bases). Germline V gives CDR1 SGHDN, CDR2 FVKESK. This CDR3 spans 15 amino acids. Trimming pared 7 bases from V and 1 base from J, leaving 16 bases between. CDR3 loop: CASTPVGQGNTEAFF. Here the CDR3 DNA reads TGTGCCAGCACCCCTGTGGGGCAGGGGAACACTGAAGCTTTCTTT.

This clonotype was picked up a small number of times. The rearrangement joins TRBV6-1 to TRBJ2-5, with D possibly being TRBD1 (6 bases). The V and J ends lost 6 bases and 4 bases respectively, with 18 bases between them. The CDR3 sequence is 15 residues long. From germline, CDR1 is MNHNS and CDR2 SASEGT. For the CDR3, the DNA is TGTGCCAGCAGCGCCGGGACATTGTTTGGAGAGACCCAGTACTTC. Translation gives CASSAGTLFGETQYF.

This clonotype was seen only a few times. The chain recombines TRBV5-1 with TRBJ2-1; no clear D gene. The CDR3 sequence is 14 residues long. CDR1 SGHRS and CDR2 YFSETQ come from the germline V gene. V was shortened by 2 bases and J by 3 bases, with 9 bases between the two germline ends. The CDR3 sequence: CASSFGGNYNEQFF. CDR3 bases: TGCGCCAGCAGCTTTGGTGGGAACTACAATGAGCAGTTCTTC.

The rearrangement links TRBV20-1 to TRBJ1-1; D remains ambiguous. The V end lost 2 bases, the J end lost 1 base, and 14 bases lay between the germline ends. This CDR3 is 15 amino acids long. Germline CDR1 and CDR2: DFQATT and SNEGSKA (reference sequence). The CDR3 protein is CSARQTLIRNTEAFF. The CDR3 region has the DNA TGCAGTGCTAGACAGACGTTAATACGGAACACTGAAGCTTTCTTT.

The V and J genes are TRBV6-1 and TRBJ1-2; D not resolved. V was trimmed by 1 base and J by 4 bases, leaving 13 bases between them. CDR3 length equals 15 residues. Germline CDR1 reads MNHNS; CDR2 reads SASEGT. CDR3 DNA: TGTGCCAGCAGTGAAGGCAGAATCCCCCCCTATGGCTACACCTTC. Protein sequence: CASSEGRIPPYGYTF.

The table lists this clonotype with many counts. The chain uses TRBV12-3 or TRBV12-4 and TRBJ2-1; D is unresolved. Between the trimmed V and J ends, which lost 5 bases and 7 bases, there was a span of 15 bases. There are 14 residues in the CDR3. CDR3 sequence: CASSNGVERNEQFF. CDR3 sequence (DNA): TGTGCCAGCAGTAATGGAGTAGAACGGAATGAGCAGTTCTTC.

V gene TRBV15 combines with J gene TRBJ1-2; TRBD1 matches at 11 bases. The V gene end was trimmed by 1 base and the J gene end by 8 bases; junction bases not matched to a gene: 6. The CDR3 sequence is 15 residues long. Germline CDR1 LNHNV, CDR2 YYDKDF (reference sequence). CDR3 loop: CATSRGGQGARGYTF. The CDR3 DNA sequence: TGTGCCACCAGCAGAGGCGGACAGGGGGCGCGAGGCTACACCTTC.

The sample holds many counts of this clonotype. The chain carries TRBV30 and TRBJ2-7; D is uncertain. The CDR3 runs to 14 residues. Between the trimmed V and J ends, which lost 0 bases and 0 bases, there was a span of 9 bases. Germline CDR1 is GTSNPN and CDR2 is SVGIG (reference sequence). CDR3 in amino acids: CAWSVQPLSYEQYF. In DNA form, the CDR3 reads TGTGCCTGGAGTGTACAACCGCTCTCCTACGAGCAGTACTTC.

This sequence joins TRBV30 and TRBJ1-2; D is unclear. Trimming pared 2 bases from V and 8 bases from J, leaving 15 bases between. The CDR3 is 13 residues long. Per the germline V gene, CDR1 is GTSNPN and CDR2 is SVGIG (reference sequence). The CDR3, as DNA: TGTGCCTGGAGTAGTCACTTCTATTCCGGCTACACCTTC. Translating gives CAWSSHFYSGYTF.

There are a few counts of this clonotype. V gene TRBV5-4 combines with J gene TRBJ2-5; the D gene is possibly TRBD2 (6 bases). Germline CDR1 SGHNT, CDR2 YYREEE (reference sequence). V lost 4 bases and J lost 1, with 14 bases in between. The CDR3 consists of 15 residues. The CDR3 DNA follows: TGTGCCAGCAGCACACTCGGGGGTGTCCAAGAGACCCAGTACTTC. Protein product: CASSTLGGVQETQYF.

Of note for this clonotype: No DNA is shown, since the ends of the CDR3 on it are uncertain; the CDR3 is the one TCRdb lists. V is TRBV7-3 and J is TRBJ2-1; whether TRBD1, the table's D call, matches the DNA was not checked. The CDR3 is 14 residues long, ends included. Germline loops: CDR1 SGHTA, CDR2 FQGTGA. The CDR3 spells CASSPVGGGSLLFF.